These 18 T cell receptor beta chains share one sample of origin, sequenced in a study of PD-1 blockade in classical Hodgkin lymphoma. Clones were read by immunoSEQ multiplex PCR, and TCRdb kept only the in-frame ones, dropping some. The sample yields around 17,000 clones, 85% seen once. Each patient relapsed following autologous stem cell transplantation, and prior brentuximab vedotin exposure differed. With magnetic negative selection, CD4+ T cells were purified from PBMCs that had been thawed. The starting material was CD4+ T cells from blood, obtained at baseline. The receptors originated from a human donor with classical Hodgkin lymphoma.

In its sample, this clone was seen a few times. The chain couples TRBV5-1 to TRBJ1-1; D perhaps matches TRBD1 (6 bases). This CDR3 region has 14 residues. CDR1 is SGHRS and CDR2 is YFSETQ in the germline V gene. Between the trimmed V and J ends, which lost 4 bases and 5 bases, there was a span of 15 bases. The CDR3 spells CASSPTRGGTEAFF. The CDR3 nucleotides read TGCGCCAGCAGCCCCACTAGGGGGGGAACTGAAGCTTTCTTT.

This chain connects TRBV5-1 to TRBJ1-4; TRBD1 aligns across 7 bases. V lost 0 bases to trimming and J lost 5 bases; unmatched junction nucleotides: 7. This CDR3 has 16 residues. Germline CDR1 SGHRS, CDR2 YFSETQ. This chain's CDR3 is CASSLEETGPNEKLFF. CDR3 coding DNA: TGCGCCAGCAGCTTGGAGGAGACAGGGCCGAATGAAAAACTGTTTTTT.

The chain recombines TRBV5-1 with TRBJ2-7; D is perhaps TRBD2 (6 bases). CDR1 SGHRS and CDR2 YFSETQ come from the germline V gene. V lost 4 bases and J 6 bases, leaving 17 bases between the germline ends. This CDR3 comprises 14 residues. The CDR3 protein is CASSPWGGDGEQYF. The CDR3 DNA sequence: TGCGCCAGCAGCCCGTGGGGCGGGGACGGCGAGCAGTACTTC.

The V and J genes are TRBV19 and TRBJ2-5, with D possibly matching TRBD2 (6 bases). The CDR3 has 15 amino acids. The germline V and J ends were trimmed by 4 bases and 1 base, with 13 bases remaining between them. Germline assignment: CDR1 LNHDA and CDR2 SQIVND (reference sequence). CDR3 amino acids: CASSTDLAIQETQYF. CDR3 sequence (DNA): TGTGCCAGTAGTACCGATCTAGCGATCCAAGAGACCCAGTACTTC.

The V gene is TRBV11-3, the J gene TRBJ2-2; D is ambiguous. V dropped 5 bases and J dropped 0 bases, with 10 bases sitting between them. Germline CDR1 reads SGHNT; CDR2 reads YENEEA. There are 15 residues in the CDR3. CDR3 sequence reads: CASSGYSSNTGELFF. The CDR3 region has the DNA TGTGCCAGCAGCGGCTACAGCTCGAACACCGGGGAGCTGTTTTTT.

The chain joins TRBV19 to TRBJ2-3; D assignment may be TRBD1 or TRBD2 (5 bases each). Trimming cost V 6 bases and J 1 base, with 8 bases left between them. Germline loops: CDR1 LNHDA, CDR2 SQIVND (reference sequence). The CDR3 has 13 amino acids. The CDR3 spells CASSQGGTDTQYF. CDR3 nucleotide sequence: TGTGCCAGTAGCCAGGGAGGCACAGATACGCAGTATTTT.

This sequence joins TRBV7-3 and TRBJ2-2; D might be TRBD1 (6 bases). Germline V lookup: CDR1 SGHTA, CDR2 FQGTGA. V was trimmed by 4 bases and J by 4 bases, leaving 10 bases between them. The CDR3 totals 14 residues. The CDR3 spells CASSSGVGTGELFF. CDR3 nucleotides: TGTGCCAGCAGCTCAGGGGTCGGCACCGGGGAGCTGTTTTTT. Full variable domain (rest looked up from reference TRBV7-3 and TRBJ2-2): GAGVSQTPSNKVTEKGKYVELRCDPISGHTALYWYRQSLGQGPEFLIYFQGTGAADDSGLPNDRFFAVRPEGSVSTLKIQRTERGDSAVYLCASSSGVGTGELFFGEGSRLTVL.

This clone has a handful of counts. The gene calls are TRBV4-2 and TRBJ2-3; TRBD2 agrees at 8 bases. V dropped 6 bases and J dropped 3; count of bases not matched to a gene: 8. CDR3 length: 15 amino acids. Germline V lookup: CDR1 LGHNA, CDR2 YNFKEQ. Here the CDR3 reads CASRVAGGLTDTQYF. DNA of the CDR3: TGTGCCAGCAGGGTGGCGGGGGGCTTAACAGATACGCAGTATTTT.

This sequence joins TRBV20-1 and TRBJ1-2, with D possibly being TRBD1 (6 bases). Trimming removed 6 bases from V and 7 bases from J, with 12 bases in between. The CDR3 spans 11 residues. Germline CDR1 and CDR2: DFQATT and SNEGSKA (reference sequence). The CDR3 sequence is CSARGSAGYTF. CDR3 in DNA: TGCAGTGCCAGGGGTTCTGCTGGCTACACCTTC.

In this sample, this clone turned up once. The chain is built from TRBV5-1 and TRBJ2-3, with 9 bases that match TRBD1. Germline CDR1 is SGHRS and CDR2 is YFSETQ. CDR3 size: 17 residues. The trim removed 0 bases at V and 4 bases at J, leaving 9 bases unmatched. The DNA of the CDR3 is TGCGCCAGCAGCTTGGTGGGAGGACAGGGGATTCCAGATACGCAGTATTTT. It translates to CASSLVGGQGIPDTQYF. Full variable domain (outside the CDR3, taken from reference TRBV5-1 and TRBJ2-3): KAGVTQTPRYLIKTRGQQVTLSCSPISGHRSVSWYQQTPGQGLQFLFEYFSETQRNKGNFPGRFSGRQFSNSRSEMNVSTLELGDSALYLCASSLVGGQGIPDTQYFGPGTRLTVL.

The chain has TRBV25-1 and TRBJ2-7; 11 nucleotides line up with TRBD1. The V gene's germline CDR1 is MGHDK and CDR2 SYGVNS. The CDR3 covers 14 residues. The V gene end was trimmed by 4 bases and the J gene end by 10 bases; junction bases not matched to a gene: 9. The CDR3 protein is CASSGATGTGGQYF. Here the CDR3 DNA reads TGTGCCAGCAGTGGGGCAACCGGGACAGGGGGACAGTACTTC.

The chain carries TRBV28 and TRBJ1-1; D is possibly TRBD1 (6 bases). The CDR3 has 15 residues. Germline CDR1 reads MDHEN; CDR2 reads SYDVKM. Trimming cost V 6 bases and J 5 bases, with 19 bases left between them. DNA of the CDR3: TGTGCCAGCAGACCGCGGGACACAAGGGGTACTGAAGCTTTCTTT. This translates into CASRPRDTRGTEAFF. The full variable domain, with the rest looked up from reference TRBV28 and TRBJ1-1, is DVKVTQSSRYLVKRTGEKVFLECVQDMDHENMFWYRQDPGLGLRLIYFSYDVKMKEKGDIPEGYSVSREKKERFSLILESASTNQTSMYLCASRPRDTRGTEAFFGQGTRLTVV.

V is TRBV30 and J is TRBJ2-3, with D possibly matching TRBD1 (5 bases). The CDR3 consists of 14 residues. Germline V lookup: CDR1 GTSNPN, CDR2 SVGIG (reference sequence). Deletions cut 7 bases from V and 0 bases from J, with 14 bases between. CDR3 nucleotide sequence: TGTGCCTCCGACCCAGGGTTCAGCACAGATACGCAGTATTTT. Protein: CASDPGFSTDTQYF. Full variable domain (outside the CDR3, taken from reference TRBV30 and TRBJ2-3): SQTIHQWPATLVQPVGSPLSLECTVEGTSNPNLYWYRQAAGRGLQLLFYSVGIGQISSEVPQNLSASRPQDRQFILSSKKLLLSDSGFYLCASDPGFSTDTQYFGPGTRLTVL.

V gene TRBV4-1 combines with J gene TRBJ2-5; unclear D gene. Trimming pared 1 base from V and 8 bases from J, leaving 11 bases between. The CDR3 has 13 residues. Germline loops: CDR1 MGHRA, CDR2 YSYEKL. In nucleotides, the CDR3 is TGCGCCAGCAGCCAAGGGGCAGATAGCACCCAGTACTTC. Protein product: CASSQGADSTQYF.

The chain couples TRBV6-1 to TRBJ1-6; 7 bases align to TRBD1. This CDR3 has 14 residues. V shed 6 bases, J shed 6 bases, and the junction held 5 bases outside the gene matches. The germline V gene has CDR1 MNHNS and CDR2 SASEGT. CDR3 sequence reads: CASSYGQANSPLHF. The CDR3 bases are TGTGCCAGCAGCTACGGACAGGCTAATTCACCCCTCCACTTT.

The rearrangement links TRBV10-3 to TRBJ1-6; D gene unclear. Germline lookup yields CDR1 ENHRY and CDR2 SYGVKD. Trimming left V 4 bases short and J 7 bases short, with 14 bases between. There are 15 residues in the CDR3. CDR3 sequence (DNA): TGTGCCATCAGTGGGGCAGCTGTGATGAATTCACCCCTCCACTTT. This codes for CAISGAAVMNSPLHF.

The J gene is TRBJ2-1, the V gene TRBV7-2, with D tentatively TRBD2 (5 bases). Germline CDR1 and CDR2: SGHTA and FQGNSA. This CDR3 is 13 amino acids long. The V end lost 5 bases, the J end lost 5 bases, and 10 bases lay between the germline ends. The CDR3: CASSPRTDNEQFF. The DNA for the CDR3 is TGTGCCAGCAGCCCTCGGACTGACAATGAGCAGTTCTTC. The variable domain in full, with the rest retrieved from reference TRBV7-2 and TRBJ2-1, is GAGVSQSPSNKVTEKGKDVELRCDPISGHTALYWYRQSLGQGLEFLIYFQGNSAPDKSGLPSDRFSAERTGGSVSTLTIQRTQQEDSAVYLCASSPRTDNEQFFGPGTRLTVL.

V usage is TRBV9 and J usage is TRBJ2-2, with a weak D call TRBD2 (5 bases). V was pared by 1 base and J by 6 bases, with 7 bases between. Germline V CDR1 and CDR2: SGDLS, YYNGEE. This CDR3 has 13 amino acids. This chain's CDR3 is CASSVLGAGELFF. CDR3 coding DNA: TGTGCCAGCAGCGTACTGGGAGCCGGGGAGCTGTTTTTT.